The rows below give T cell receptor beta chains drawn from one sample of a study of breast tumors, draining lymph nodes, adjacent tissues. One entry per CDR3 protein results from TCRdb running MiXCR on the multiplex PCR reads. Found here are some 38,000 distinct CDR3 sequences, 35% to 40% of them singletons; the top ten hold roughly 11%. The sequenced sample consisted of breast tumor tissue. The receptors shown here come from a female donor with breast cancer. Some clones in this sample may be carry-over from other donors' samples. Both conserved end residues are part of each CDR3. The order of the fields is J gene, V gene, D gene, clone size, CDR3 protein, CDR3 DNA. The D gene is left open where the match is weak. Rows give clone size only sometimes, using once, few, many, or a class for an expanded clone.

TRBJ2-5 TRBV15 TRBD2 many CATSRGVRGLAGGETQYF TGTGCCACCAGCAGAGGTGTCAGGGGGCTAGCGGGAGGAGAGACCCAGTACTTC
TRBJ2-3 TRBV5-4 - few CASSRGSTSTDTQYF TGTGCCAGCAGCCGCGGGTCTACTAGCACAGATACGCAGTATTTT
TRBJ2-3 TRBV6-1 - many CASTTTDTQYF TGTGCCAGCACCACCACAGATACGCAGTATTTT
TRBJ2-7 TRBV20-1 TRBD1 many CSAIPGTGGRYEQYF TGCAGTGCTATCCCCGGGACAGGGGGCAGATATGAGCAGTACTTC
TRBJ1-5 TRBV28 - - CASSLGLGNQPQHF TGTGCCAGCAGTTTGGGACTGGGCAATCAGCCCCAGCATTTT
TRBJ1-2 TRBV2 - many CASSAVANYGYTF TGTGCCAGCAGTGCGGTAGCTAACTATGGCTACACCTTC
TRBJ2-3 TRBV27 - few CASRWGSTDTQYF TGTGCCAGCAGATGGGGAAGCACAGATACGCAGTATTTT
TRBJ2-5 TRBV15 - many CATSRAGEETQYF TGTGCCACCAGCAGAGCGGGAGAAGAGACCCAGTACTTC
TRBJ1-4 TRBV4-3 TRBD1 - CASSQDYGTGTNEKLFF TGCGCCAGCAGCCAAGATTACGGGACAGGGACTAATGAAAAACTGTTTTTT
TRBJ2-7 TRBV6-1 TRBD2 many CASSLTSGRPEQYF TGTGCCAGCAGTCTGACTAGCGGGAGGCCCGAGCAGTACTTC
TRBJ1-6 TRBV11-2 TRBD1 many CASSLGTGAAYNSPLHF TGTGCCAGCAGCTTGGGGACAGGGGCCGCCTATAATTCACCCCTCCACTTT
TRBJ2-5 TRBV5-8 - many CASSLMAGSQETQYF TGTGCCAGCAGCTTGATGGCAGGGAGCCAAGAGACCCAGTACTTC
TRBJ2-3 TRBV7-2 TRBD1 medium-sized CASSWGTGGGSDTQYF TGTGCCAGCAGCTGGGGGACAGGGGGTGGGTCAGATACGCAGTATTTT
TRBJ1-2 TRBV19 TRBD1 many CASSMAGTGNYGYTF TGTGCCAGTAGTATGGCCGGGACAGGGAACTATGGCTACACCTTC
TRBJ2-7 TRBV7-9 - many CASSYRDSGQYF TGTGCCAGCAGCTACAGGGACTCGGGGCAGTACTTC
TRBJ2-5 TRBV5-1 TRBD1 many CASSLTGTGFRGDLNF TGCGCCAGCAGCCTAACCGGGACAGGGTTTAGGGGGGACTTGAACTTC
TRBJ1-1 TRBV7-8 - - CASSLAGGGTEAFF TGTGCCAGCAGCTTGGCAGGAGGGGGCACTGAAGCTTTCTTT
TRBJ1-6 TRBV6-5 TRBD1 many CASSPGQGVNSPLHF TGTGCCAGCAGCCCGGGACAGGGCGTTAATTCACCCCTCCACTTT
TRBJ1-4 TRBV20-1 TRBD1 - CSAREGANDKLFF TGCAGTGCTAGGGAGGGGGCCAATGATAAACTGTTTTTT
TRBJ1-5 TRBV11-2 TRBD1 many CASSLGTGKVSNQPQHF TGTGCCAGCAGCCTCGGGACAGGGAAGGTTAGCAATCAGCCCCAGCATTTT
TRBJ2-3 TRBV5-5 - medium-sized CASSPEFGTDTQYF TGTGCCAGCAGTCCTGAGTTCGGCACAGATACGCAGTATTTT
TRBJ1-5 TRBV29-1 TRBD1 many CSVATGGTNQPQHF TGCAGCGTCGCTACAGGGGGGACGAATCAGCCCCAGCATTTT
TRBJ1-4 TRBV30 TRBD1 few CAWSEGALEKLFF TGTGCCTGGAGTGAGGGGGCGCTTGAAAAACTGTTTTTT
TRBJ1-1 TRBV27 TRBD1 - CASSFLTGALNTEAFF TGTGCCAGCAGTTTCTTAACAGGGGCCTTGAACACTGAAGCTTTCTTT
TRBJ2-5 TRBV11-3 - many CASSLPTGNGETQYF TGTGCCAGCAGCTTACCCACAGGGAATGGGGAGACCCAGTACTTC
TRBJ2-7 TRBV12-3/TRBV12-4 - many CASSATGTPTYEQYF TGTGCCAGCAGTGCAACCGGGACACCCACCTACGAGCAGTACTTC
TRBJ2-3 TRBV11-3 TRBD2 - CASSFHGSGYTDTQYF TGTGCCAGCAGCTTCCATGGTAGCGGGTACACAGATACGCAGTATTTT
TRBJ2-3 TRBV12-3/TRBV12-4 - - CASSLGLGDGGDTQYF TGTGCCAGCAGTTTAGGACTAGGGGATGGGGGAGATACGCAGTATTTT
TRBJ2-1 TRBV30 - - CAWSGWDNEQFF TGTGCCTGGAGTGGCTGGGACAATGAGCAGTTCTTC
TRBJ2-1 TRBV6-5 - many CASRVDNEQFF TGTGCCAGCAGGGTTGACAATGAGCAGTTCTTC
TRBJ1-2 TRBV4-1 - once CASSQVLTESYGYTF TGCGCCAGCAGCCAAGTTCTGACAGAGAGCTATGGCTACACCTTC
TRBJ1-5 TRBV5-6 - - CASSPTLRVDLQPQHF TGTGCCAGCAGCCCCACTCTCCGGGTCGATCTTCAGCCCCAGCATTTT
TRBJ2-3 TRBV20-1 - many CSATSAVASTDTQYF TGCAGTGCAACCTCCGCGGTAGCTAGCACAGATACGCAGTATTTT
TRBJ2-3 TRBV20-1 TRBD2 - CSARGLAGGDDTQYF TGCAGTGCTAGGGGACTAGCGGGAGGAGATGATACGCAGTATTTT
TRBJ2-1 TRBV7-2 TRBD2 many CASSLRLAGAKQFF TGTGCCAGCAGCCTTCGACTAGCGGGAGCTAAGCAGTTCTTC
TRBJ2-2 TRBV28 TRBD2 - CASNNAGGAGELFF TGTGCCAGCAATAACGCGGGAGGCGCCGGGGAGCTGTTTTTT
TRBJ2-5 TRBV14 - - CASSYRDPQETQYF TGTGCCAGCAGTTACCGGGACCCACAAGAGACCCAGTACTTC
TRBJ1-3 TRBV9 TRBD1 many CASSVAGTVSGSTIYF TGTGCCAGCAGCGTAGCCGGGACAGTTTCTGGAAGCACCATATATTTT
TRBJ2-1 TRBV15 TRBD2 - CATKGLAGGPGYNEQFF TGTGCCACCAAAGGTCTAGCGGGAGGGCCGGGGTACAATGAGCAGTTCTTC
TRBJ2-3 TRBV24-1 TRBD2 medium-sized CATSDLSLAGSNVQYF TGTGCCACCAGTGATTTGAGCCTAGCGGGGAGCAACGTGCAGTATTTT
TRBJ2-1 TRBV5-6 - many CASSFDPWTVINEQFF TGTGCCAGCAGCTTCGACCCTTGGACGGTTATCAATGAGCAGTTCTTC
TRBJ2-6 TRBV2 TRBD1 - CASSGTGDGANVLTF TGTGCCAGCAGTGGGACAGGGGATGGGGCCAACGTCCTGACTTTC
TRBJ2-6 TRBV20-1 - many CSATLGTGANVLTF TGCAGTGCTACCCTGGGAACTGGGGCCAACGTCCTGACTTTC
TRBJ1-5 TRBV20-1 - - CSASRPGRRNQPQHF TGCAGTGCTAGTCGACCTGGACGGAGAAATCAGCCCCAGCATTTT
TRBJ2-1 TRBV24-1 - many CATSDKYRYNEQFF TGTGCCACCAGTGATAAATACAGGTACAATGAGCAGTTCTTC
TRBJ2-7 TRBV20-1 TRBD1 - CSAGGTGGTYEQYF TGCAGTGCTGGAGGGACAGGGGGTACCTACGAGCAGTACTTC
TRBJ1-2 TRBV10-3 - - CAISEPETGKNYGYTF TGTGCCATCAGTGAGCCTGAAACAGGGAAGAACTATGGCTACACCTTC
TRBJ1-4 TRBV6-4 TRBD1 - CASSDSGQGENEKLFF TGTGCCAGCAGTGACTCGGGACAGGGAGAAAATGAAAAACTGTTTTTT
TRBJ2-1 TRBV20-1 TRBD2 many CSASPRGRAFNEQFF TGCAGTGCTAGCCCCCGCGGGAGGGCCTTCAATGAGCAGTTCTTC
TRBJ1-3 TRBV7-8 - many CASSLDRGRSGNTIYF TGTGCCAGCAGCTTAGATCGGGGCCGCTCTGGAAACACCATATATTTT
TRBJ2-5 TRBV7-2 TRBD2 many CASSPGGTSGAWETQYF TGTGCCAGCAGCCCAGGCGGGACTAGCGGGGCCTGGGAGACCCAGTACTTC
TRBJ1-5 TRBV10-1 - many CALADSYYSNQPQHF TGCGCCTTGGCGGACAGCTATTATAGCAATCAGCCCCAGCATTTT
TRBJ2-7 TRBV5-1 TRBD1 medium-sized CASRQGDPLSREQYF TGCGCCAGCAGGCAGGGGGACCCCTTATCCCGCGAGCAGTACTTC
TRBJ1-2 TRBV20-1 - many CSARKSGAPGYGYTF TGCAGTGCTAGAAAGTCGGGGGCTCCTGGCTATGGCTACACCTTC
TRBJ2-7 TRBV5-1 TRBD1 - CASSLLPGQSYEQYF TGCGCCAGCAGCTTGCTACCGGGACAGTCCTACGAGCAGTACTTC
TRBJ2-5 TRBV29-1 TRBD1 many CSVEADRGRGETQYF TGCAGCGTTGAGGCAGACAGGGGGCGCGGGGAGACCCAGTACTTC
TRBJ2-1 TRBV10-3 TRBD2 few CAIRDGTSGRTYNEQFF TGTGCCATCAGGGATGGGACTAGCGGGAGAACCTACAATGAGCAGTTCTTC
TRBJ1-5 TRBV19 TRBD1 many CASSIRGGLGQPQHF TGTGCCAGTAGTATAAGAGGGGGCTTGGGTCAGCCCCAGCATTTT
TRBJ2-6 TRBV5-1 - many CASSLEGPGANVLTF TGCGCCAGCAGCTTGGAAGGGCCTGGGGCCAACGTCCTGACTTTC